This T cell receptor (beta chain) was recorded in a study of T cells in Graves' hyperthyroidism and ophthalmopathy. General observations from the study: Among clonotypes expanded in thyroid above 0.001, most were also found in blood.

The V gene lost 4 bases and the J gene lost 5 bases, with 6 bases spanning the gap. This CDR3 is built from 12 residues. Germline CDR1 and CDR2: LNHNV and YYDKDF (reference sequence). Amplified TCR beta CDR3 regions derived from RNA transcripts. The TCR CDR3 first-round RT-PCR relied on the HTBI primer set. TCRdb processed the multiplex PCR reads anew with MiXCR; each CDR3 protein has one entry. This sample has 340,000 or so distinct CDR3 sequences; around 17% occur once, and the top ten carry 33%. A word on this clonotype: What it binds is not known.

Diagnoses were made from clinical symptoms, serum measures (thyroxine and TRAb), thyroid ultrasound and orbital computed tomography. The chain recombines TRBV15 with TRBJ1-5; no reliable D call. This receptor was taken from a man aged 25 to 40 with Graves' hyperthyroidism. Material: blood. CDR3 nucleotides: TGTGCCACCAGCACCAGCGATCAGCCCCAGCATTTT. Translation: CATSTSDQPQHF.